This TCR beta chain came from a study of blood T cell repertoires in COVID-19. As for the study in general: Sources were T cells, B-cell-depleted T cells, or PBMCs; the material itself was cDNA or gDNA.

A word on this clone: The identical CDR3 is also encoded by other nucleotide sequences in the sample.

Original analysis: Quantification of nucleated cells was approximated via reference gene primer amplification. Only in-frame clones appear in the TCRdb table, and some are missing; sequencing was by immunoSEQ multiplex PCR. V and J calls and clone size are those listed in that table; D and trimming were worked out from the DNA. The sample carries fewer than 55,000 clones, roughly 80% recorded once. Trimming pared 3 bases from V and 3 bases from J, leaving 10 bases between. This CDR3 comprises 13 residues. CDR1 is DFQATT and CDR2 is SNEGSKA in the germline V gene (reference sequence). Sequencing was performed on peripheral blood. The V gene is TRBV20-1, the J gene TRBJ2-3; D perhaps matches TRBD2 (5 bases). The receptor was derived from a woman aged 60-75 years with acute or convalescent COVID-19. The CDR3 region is CSASLLVTDTQYF. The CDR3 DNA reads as TGCAGTGCTAGTTTACTAGTTACAGATACGCAGTATTTT.